The present T cell receptor beta chain was sequenced within a study of blood T cell repertoires in COVID-19 (dated by TCRdb to 2020 to 2022). At the level of the whole study: Samples from collaborators originated in the United States, Italy and Spain and spanned both the acute and convalescent phases of COVID-19. The prospective study material was composed of cDNA or gDNA derived from T cells, B-cell-depleted T cells, or PBMCs. Deeply sampled blood TCRbeta repertoires from subjects exposed to, actively infected with, or recovered from COVID-19 were included in the dataset. The repertoires were released in a freely available public database intended as a resource for research on the immune response to SARS-CoV-2. Samples came from the ongoing ImmuneRACE study (first 160 participants) plus 1,254 subjects from 6 global collaborators. A de-identified subject ID, COVID-19 status, age in years and sex were almost always included in the sample metadata. HLA class I and class II types, where available, came from metadata supplied by the sample provider rather than from assay-based typing. Broad study findings and their caveats: Clinical and demographic metadata were provided uncurated, with the amount varying by source and participant.

TCRbeta CDR3 regions were amplified from genomic DNA by means of the immunoSEQ Assay, a bias-controlled multiplex PCR. As for the original processing: The number of nucleated cells in each sample was estimated by amplification of reference gene primers within the assay. To quantify the absolute abundance of each unique TCRbeta CDR3 rearrangement, sequence reads were collapsed and filtered. For each sample, productive Simpson clonality was calculated by taking the square root of Simpson's diversity index across productive rearrangements. TCRdb obtained this table from immuneACCESS and retained in-frame rearrangements with V and J assigned. These tables miss some clones; where compared with another copy, unresolved V genes account for less than half of the shortfall, and the remainder is unexplained. V, J and clone size are taken as reported in that table, and D and trimming were inferred from the DNA itself. For this sample the table gives about 28,000 clones, of which approximately 86% were detected only once. Under 8% of the sample belongs to the ten largest clones.

One collaborating source in Seattle enrolled patients while the patients were actively infected and followed the patients over time throughout the course of disease. Whole blood was collected in K2EDTA tubes by collaborating institutions according to the institutions' own protocols. For TCRbeta analysis, collaborators shipped samples as frozen whole blood, isolated PBMCs, or DNA extracted from either of those sample types. Relative to germline, V is missing 5 bases and J is missing 1 base, with 4 bases of the junction outside any gene match. The CDR3 covers 14 residues, taking in both the cysteine and the phenylalanine. The read is trimmed to its CDR3 DNA, 42 bases read in frame from base 1. CDR1 and CDR2 were assigned from the germline V gene as SGHNT and YENEEA. On this clone: Its antigen is still unknown. The sample holds no much larger clone one base away, and base qualities are not on file.

Sequenced material: peripheral blood. The chain uses TRBV11-3 and TRBJ2-7; 8 bases in between match TRBD2. The TCR comes from a man aged 55-75 years with COVID-19, enrolled during active disease. Read as DNA, the sequence is TGTGCCAGCAGCGCTGGACTAGCTTCCTACGAGCAGTACTTC. This gives the protein CASSAGLASYEQYF.